Below, one TCR beta chain is given with its context. Its antigen is still unknown. This specimen belongs to a study of a mutant IDH1 vaccine in newly diagnosed glioma. Study summary: Patients under treatment included approximately 60% males and 37.5% females and had a mean age of approximately 44 years. Most patients had radiochemotherapy with temozolomide before enrollment; others had one alone.

Assay used: immunoSEQ multiplex PCR; TCRdb lists only in-frame clones, some missing. This sample has tens of thousands of clones, with around 79% found just once. This CDR3 is built from 11 residues. Trimming stripped 6 bases from V and 6 bases from J, with 11 bases between. Germline CDR1 DFQATT, CDR2 SNEGSKA (reference sequence). Regarding time point: baseline, week 1 (first vaccination visit). Treatment here: pre-vaccination baseline after standard-of-care therapy. Astrocytomas found in donors were new, WHO grade 3 or 4, IDH1-mutant and ATRX-lost. Study-wide results and limits: The vaccine induced immune responses, and these occurred in approximately 94% of patients.

The input for sequencing was PBMCs, taken from a glioma patient treated with radiotherapy, temozolomide or both. The clonotype originates from a young man with glioma. The rearrangement joins TRBV20-1 to TRBJ1-1; D is undetermined. The CDR3 reads CSAAAQSEAFF. In nucleotides, the CDR3 is TGCAGTGCCGCAGCCCAGTCTGAAGCTTTCTTT.